Below are 18 T cell receptor beta chains sequenced from a single sample in a study of blood T cell repertoires in COVID-19. Generated by immunoSEQ multiplex PCR, the TCRdb table keeps only in-frame clones and is missing some. The table has 200,000 to 250,000 clones, 86% seen once. Sequenced sample: peripheral blood. The receptor source for this set is a man younger than 45 who had recovered from COVID-19.

This chain uses TRBV12-3 or TRBV12-4 with TRBJ1-1, with D possibly being TRBD1 (6 bases). V lost 3 bases and J lost 6, with 11 bases in between. The CDR3 contains 13 residues. The CDR3 DNA reads TGTGCCAGCAGTTTGCCAGGGGTCCCTGAAGCTTTCTTT. Protein sequence: CASSLPGVPEAFF.

The rearrangement joins TRBV5-1 to TRBJ1-1; 10 nucleotides align to TRBD1. Unmatched junction bases numbered 5, after V lost 0 bases and J lost 3 bases. Germline values: CDR1 SGHRS, CDR2 YFSETQ. This CDR3 has 16 amino acids. In DNA, the CDR3 is TGCGCCAGCAGCTTGGGGGACAGGGGTTGGGACACTGAAGCTTTCTTT. This gives the protein CASSLGDRGWDTEAFF.

This clone has just a few counts. The chain couples TRBV5-1 to TRBJ1-2; TRBD1 is a possible D gene (5 bases). The CDR3 is made up of 16 amino acids. V gave up 4 bases and J gave up 8 bases, with 24 bases separating them. Germline V gene data show CDR1 as SGHRS and CDR2 as YFSETQ. The CDR3 nucleotides read TGCGCCAGCAGCCGGGATTCCGATCCGGGGAGGGGAGGCTACACCTTC. Translating gives CASSRDSDPGRGGYTF. The full variable domain, its missing parts supplied by reference TRBV5-1 and TRBJ1-2, is KAGVTQTPRYLIKTRGQQVTLSCSPISGHRSVSWYQQTPGQGLQFLFEYFSETQRNKGNFPGRFSGRQFSNSRSEMNVSTLELGDSALYLCASSRDSDPGRGGYTFGSGTRLTVV.

The CDR3 nucleotides are TGTGCCAGCATCCCGAGGGGGGGTCCCTATGGCTACACCTTC. Residues: CASIPRGGPYGYTF. The chain combines TRBV5-4 with TRBJ1-2; TRBD1 might be the D (6 bases). Trimming stripped 6 bases from V and 4 bases from J, with 16 bases between. Germline CDR1 is SGHNT and CDR2 is YYREEE (reference sequence). CDR3 length: 14 amino acids.

This chain uses TRBV5-1 with TRBJ1-6; 7 bases map to TRBD1. V was clipped by 5 bases and J by 7 bases; unmatched bases: 9. Germline assignment: CDR1 SGHRS and CDR2 YFSETQ. The CDR3 is made up of 15 amino acids. CDR3 residues: CASRPGQVGNSPLHF. The DNA for the CDR3 is TGCGCCAGCAGACCTGGACAGGTTGGGAATTCACCCCTCCACTTT.

V is TRBV2 and J is TRBJ1-5, with 8 positions matching TRBD1. The trim removed 5 bases at V and 5 bases at J, leaving 5 bases unmatched. The CDR3 consists of 14 residues. Germline CDR1 is SNHLY and CDR2 is FYNNEI. The CDR3 is CASSKRQGHQPQHF. CDR3 coding DNA: TGTGCCAGCAGTAAGAGACAGGGGCATCAGCCCCAGCATTTT.

The chain combines TRBV5-1 with TRBJ2-7; a possible D gene is TRBD1 (6 bases). This CDR3 is built from 11 residues. CDR1 and CDR2 from the germline V gene are SGHRS and YFSETQ. The V gene lost 4 bases and the J gene lost 6 bases, with 8 bases spanning the gap. CDR3 region: CASSAQGEQYF. In DNA form, the CDR3 reads TGCGCCAGCAGCGCACAGGGCGAGCAGTACTTC.

This chain joins TRBV6-4 and TRBJ2-3, with TRBD2 as a possible D gene (6 bases). V lost 0 bases to trimming and J lost 5 bases, with 15 bases between them. This CDR3 is 16 amino acids long. Germline CDR1 MRHNA, CDR2 SNTAGT. This CDR3 is CASSDSKIGGKDTQYF. The DNA of the CDR3 is TGTGCCAGCAGTGACTCGAAGATCGGCGGGAAAGATACGCAGTATTTT.

The chain uses TRBV15 and TRBJ2-5; 9 bases align to TRBD1. CDR1 and CDR2 (germline): LNHNV, YYDKDF (reference sequence). The junction had 2 bases not matched to a gene; V was cut back by 1 base and J by 2 bases. CDR3 length: 15 residues. The CDR3 DNA reads TGTGCCACCAGCAGAGGGACAGGGGTTCAAGAGACCCAGTACTTC. This translates into CATSRGTGVQETQYF. Variable domain in full (rest from reference TRBV15 and TRBJ2-5): DAMVIQNPRYQVTQFGKPVTLSCSQTLNHNVMYWYQQKSSQAPKLLFHYYDKDFNNEADTPDNFQSRRPNTSFCFLDIRSPGLGDTAMYLCATSRGTGVQETQYFGPGTRLLVL.

The genes are TRBV6-5 and TRBJ2-7, with a weak D call TRBD1 (6 bases). This CDR3 spans 15 amino acids. The germline gives CDR1 MNHEY, CDR2 SVGAGI. V lost 0 bases, J lost 0 bases, and 9 bases lay in between. CDR3: CASSYSRGSSYEQYF. In DNA form, the CDR3 reads TGTGCCAGCAGTTACTCAAGGGGGAGCTCCTACGAGCAGTACTTC.

The rearrangement uses TRBV7-6 and TRBJ2-3, with D hard to call. This CDR3 region has 11 residues. The V end was cut by 6 bases, the J end by 2 bases, with 3 bases between. Germline CDR1 SGHVS, CDR2 FNYEAQ. CDR3 DNA sequence: TGTGCCAGCAGTAACACAGATACGCAGTATTTT. This sequence encodes CASSNTDTQYF.

The CDR3 DNA follows: TGTGCCAGCAGTTACTCGGATACGGGGTTTTTT. Protein sequence: CASSYSDTGFF. The rearrangement links TRBV6-2 or TRBV6-3 to TRBJ1-4; D ambiguous. Germline loops: CDR1 MNHEY, CDR2 SVGEGT. CDR3 length: 11 residues. V was cut by 0 bases and J by 16 bases, with 9 bases left in between.

This clone was observed a handful of times. CDR3 protein: CASSLGQNSPEAFF. CDR3 bases: TGTGCCAGCAGCCTGGGCCAGAACAGCCCTGAAGCTTTCTTT. J is TRBJ1-1 and V is TRBV11-3, with D uncertain. The CDR3 is 14 amino acids. Germline CDR1 and CDR2: SGHNT and YENEEA. V lost 5 bases, J lost 6 bases, and 16 bases lay in between.

The V call is TRBV30, the J call TRBJ2-3; TRBD2 might be the D (6 bases). The CDR3 runs to 15 residues. Trimming cost V 3 bases and J 7 bases, with 20 bases left between them. The V gene's germline CDR1 is GTSNPN and CDR2 SVGIG (reference sequence). The CDR3 DNA reads as TGTGCCTGGAGCCGAAACACGGAGGGGAGGAATACGCAGTATTTT. It specifies CAWSRNTEGRNTQYF.

The J gene is TRBJ1-6, the V gene TRBV5-1, with D maybe TRBD1 (6 bases). V gave up 0 bases and J gave up 7 bases, with 8 bases separating them. Germline V CDR1 and CDR2: SGHRS, YFSETQ. CDR3 length equals 14 residues. Written as DNA, the CDR3 is TGCGCCAGCAGCTTGGGACAGGAGAATTCACCCCTCCACTTT. Translating gives CASSLGQENSPLHF.

The rearrangement uses TRBV7-2 and TRBJ1-2, with D maybe TRBD1 (6 bases). The CDR3 length is 14 residues. Germline V CDR1 and CDR2: SGHTA, FQGNSA. V lost 6 bases and J 6 bases, leaving 17 bases between the germline ends. As DNA, the CDR3 is TGTGCCAGCAGTTTGCCCGCCGGGACAAATGGCTACACCTTC. Translation gives CASSLPAGTNGYTF. The complete variable domain, with remaining parts taken from reference TRBV7-2 and TRBJ1-2, reads GAGVSQSPSNKVTEKGKDVELRCDPISGHTALYWYRQSLGQGLEFLIYFQGNSAPDKSGLPSDRFSAERTGGSVSTLTIQRTQQEDSAVYLCASSLPAGTNGYTFGSGTRLTVV.

This sequence joins TRBV11-2 and TRBJ1-1; D possibly corresponds to TRBD1 (6 bases). This CDR3 is built from 11 residues. V was pared by 5 bases and J by 7 bases, with 8 bases between. Germline-derived CDR1 and CDR2 are SGHAT and FQNNGV. CDR3 coding DNA: TGTGCCAGCAGCCAGGACAGTGAAGCTTTCTTT. Amino acids: CASSQDSEAFF.

This clone has only one observation. This rearrangement joins TRBV4-1 to TRBJ1-5; D might be TRBD1 (5 bases). Germline V gene data show CDR1 as MGHRA and CDR2 as YSYEKL. The germline V and J ends were trimmed by 0 bases and 5 bases, with 11 bases remaining between them. There are 15 residues in the CDR3. The CDR3 DNA reads as TGCGCCAGCAGCCAAGACAGGGCCAGCTATCAGCCCCAGCATTTT. It translates to CASSQDRASYQPQHF.